The 21 T cell receptor beta chains below were found in one sample sequenced in a study of OX40 agonist ivuxolimab in advanced cancers. The protocol was immunoSEQ multiplex PCR, while the TCRdb copy is restricted to in-frame clones and leaves out a portion. Of about 130,000 clones listed, 92% were seen once; the top ten hold 0.8% to 1%. The sequencing used CD4+ or CD8+ T cells sorted from blood, collected in a trial of the OX40 agonist ivuxolimab. The receptors shown here come from an adult with an advanced solid tumor such as melanoma, head and neck, liver or kidney cancer.

This chain connects TRBV11-2 to TRBJ1-4; weak D call: TRBD1 (6 bases). Deletions cut 1 base from V and 4 bases from J, with 10 bases between. Per the germline V gene, CDR1 is SGHAT and CDR2 is FQNNGV. This CDR3 has 15 residues. CDR3 residues: CASSLAGANNEKLFF. The CDR3 bases are TGTGCCAGCAGCTTAGCGGGGGCTAATAATGAAAAACTGTTTTTT.

V is TRBV2 and J is TRBJ1-5; D remains unclear. There are 14 residues in the CDR3. Germline values: CDR1 SNHLY, CDR2 FYNNEI. The V end lost 7 bases, the J end lost 0 bases, and 10 bases lay between the germline ends. The chain's CDR3 is CASNGVYSNQPQHF. CDR3 DNA sequence: TGTGCCAGCAATGGGGTTTATAGCAATCAGCCCCAGCATTTT.

This chain links TRBV7-2 with TRBJ2-7; no clear D gene. Trimming shortened V by 0 bases and J by 3 bases, and 9 bases separated the two germline ends. Per germline, CDR1 SGHTA and CDR2 FQGNSA. The CDR3 sequence is 14 residues long. The CDR3 sequence: CASSLAAQNYEQYF. CDR3 bases: TGTGCCAGCAGCTTAGCAGCCCAGAACTACGAGCAGTACTTC.

This clone was seen once. The rearrangement joins TRBV25-1 to TRBJ2-1; 8 bases line up with TRBD2. This CDR3 has 15 amino acids. CDR1 MGHDK and CDR2 SYGVNS come from the germline V gene. J was trimmed by 3 bases and V by 3 bases; bases with no gene match: 4. The CDR3 loop is CASSDGLAGYNEQFF. The CDR3 DNA sequence: TGTGCCAGCAGTGATGGGCTAGCGGGCTACAATGAGCAGTTCTTC. Variable domain in full (rest from reference TRBV25-1 and TRBJ2-1): EADIYQTPRYLVIGTGKKITLECSQTMGHDKMYWYQQDPGMELHLIHYSYGVNSTEKGDLSSESTVSRIRTEHFPLTLESARPSHTSQYLCASSDGLAGYNEQFFGPGTRLTVL.

A single count supports this clone. The chain has TRBV10-3 and TRBJ2-1; TRBD2 matches 10 bases. The length of the CDR3 is 14 residues. From germline, CDR1 is ENHRY and CDR2 SYGVKD. The trim removed 7 bases at V and 0 bases at J, leaving 0 bases unmatched. CDR3 DNA sequence: TGTGCCATCACTAGCGGGGGCTCCTACAATGAGCAGTTCTTC. This encodes CAITSGGSYNEQFF.

The chain joins TRBV7-3 to TRBJ2-4; TRBD2 aligns across 8 bases. Trimming at V came to 5 bases and at J to 7 bases, leaving 1 base not matched to a gene. CDR1 is SGHTA and CDR2 is FQGTGA in the germline V gene. This CDR3 spans 12 amino acids. The CDR3: CASSPGGNIQYF. In DNA, the CDR3 is TGTGCCAGCAGCCCGGGGGGGAACATTCAGTACTTC.

The chain is built from TRBV13 and TRBJ2-3; perhaps TRBD2 as D (6 bases). This CDR3 region has 17 residues. Germline V lookup: CDR1 PRHDT, CDR2 FYEKMQ (reference sequence). V was cut by 5 bases and J by 4 bases, with 22 bases left in between. CDR3 loop: CASSDSASAGGADTQYF. The CDR3 DNA is TGTGCCAGCAGCGATAGCGCGAGTGCCGGAGGGGCAGATACGCAGTATTTT.

This chain uses TRBV25-1 with TRBJ2-5; 12 bases fit TRBD2. The J call may be incorrect, as the DNA end agrees better with TRBJ2-7. The CDR3 sequence is 14 residues long. Per germline, CDR1 MGHDK and CDR2 SYGVNS. The CDR3 is CASRPGLAGSEQYF. The CDR3 DNA follows: TGTGCCAGCAGACCGGGACTAGCGGGTAGCGAGCAGTACTTC.

The chain carries TRBV5-1 and TRBJ1-1; D might be TRBD1 (5 bases). The CDR3 has 12 residues. Germline V CDR1 and CDR2: SGHRS, YFSETQ. Deletions cut 0 bases from V and 9 bases from J, with 9 bases between. The CDR3 DNA sequence: TGCGCCAGCAGCTTGGAAGGGGCTCAAGCTTTCTTT. It specifies CASSLEGAQAFF.

V gene TRBV7-9 combines with J gene TRBJ1-1; D unresolved. Germline CDR1 and CDR2: SEHNR and FQNEAQ (reference sequence). Trimming left V 2 bases short and J 1 base short, with 5 bases between. The CDR3 loop spans 13 amino acids. DNA for the CDR3: TGTGCCAGCAGCTTACGGGGGAACACTGAAGCTTTCTTT. This gives the protein CASSLRGNTEAFF.

The chain carries TRBV5-1 and TRBJ2-1; 9 bases match TRBD2. Germline CDR1 reads SGHRS; CDR2 reads YFSETQ. V was clipped by 1 base and J by 7 bases; unmatched bases: 6. CDR3 length: 15 residues. CDR3 loop: CASSLLSGSVNEQFF. DNA of the CDR3: TGCGCCAGCAGCTTGCTTAGCGGGAGCGTAAATGAGCAGTTCTTC.

The chain has TRBV11-3 and TRBJ2-1; possible D gene TRBD2, 6 bases. This CDR3 region has 15 residues. Per the germline V gene, CDR1 is SGHNT and CDR2 is YENEEA. Trimming cost V 5 bases and J 3 bases, with 14 bases left between them. In DNA, the CDR3 is TGTGCCAGCAGCCGTGATATCGGGGGCTACAATGAGCAGTTCTTC. Its translation: CASSRDIGGYNEQFF.

The gene calls are TRBV28 and TRBJ2-1, with TRBD1 matching 8 bases. Trimming took 4 bases from V and 6 from J; bases not matched to a gene: 8. CDR3 length equals 15 residues. Per the germline V gene, CDR1 is MDHEN and CDR2 is SYDVKM. The CDR3 DNA reads TGTGCCAGCAGTTCGCAGGGGGCACCCCTCAATGAGCAGTTCTTC. Protein sequence: CASSSQGAPLNEQFF.

This chain uses TRBV5-6 with TRBJ2-2; D unclear. The CDR3 extends over 14 amino acids. The germline V gene encodes CDR1 SGHDT and CDR2 YYEEEE. Trimming removed 0 bases from V and 1 base from J, with 4 bases in between. DNA for the CDR3: TGTGCCAGCAGCTTGGATGGGAACACCGGGGAGCTGTTTTTT. Translation gives CASSLDGNTGELFF.

The V gene is TRBV9, the J gene TRBJ2-7; 8 bases map to TRBD2. The V gene's germline CDR1 is SGDLS and CDR2 YYNGEE. Trimming cost V 2 bases and J 2 bases; bases outside gene matches: 6. The CDR3 has 15 amino acids. The CDR3 protein is CASSVGGSGTYEQYF. The CDR3 region has the DNA TGTGCCAGCAGCGTTGGTGGTAGCGGGACCTACGAGCAGTACTTC.

The J gene is TRBJ2-1, the V gene TRBV7-3; 9 nucleotides agree with TRBD1. The CDR3 has 16 residues. With 1 base clipped from V and 6 bases from J, the junction kept 7 bases outside the gene matches. Germline CDR1 is SGHTA and CDR2 is FQGTGA. As DNA, the CDR3 is TGTGCCAGCAGCTTAAGGGGACAGGGAGTGTTCAATGAGCAGTTCTTC. Encoded protein: CASSLRGQGVFNEQFF.

V and J are TRBV29-1 and TRBJ1-2; 7 bases line up with TRBD1. In germline, CDR1 is SQVTM, CDR2 ANQGSEA. The CDR3 covers 14 residues. The ends lost 0 bases at V and 10 bases at J; junction bases unmatched: 11. CDR3 region: CSVEDPKDREHYTF. In nucleotides, the CDR3 is TGCAGCGTTGAAGATCCCAAAGACAGGGAACACTACACCTTC.

V is TRBV28 and J is TRBJ1-6; D may be TRBD1 (6 bases). Germline CDR1 is MDHEN and CDR2 is SYDVKM. There are 15 residues in the CDR3. The V end lost 7 bases, the J end lost 7 bases, and 17 bases lay between the germline ends. The CDR3 region has the DNA TGTGCCAGCATAAACTCAGCAGGGGCCAATTCACCCCTCCACTTT. It translates to CASINSAGANSPLHF.

The rearrangement joins TRBV12-5 to TRBJ2-2; 13 bases fit TRBD2. Looked up from germline, CDR1 is LGHNT and CDR2 is FRNRAP. This CDR3 is 18 amino acids long. Germline trimming cut 4 bases from V and 0 bases from J; bases unmatched to any gene: 5. The CDR3 DNA sequence: TGTGCTAGTGGTTCCGGACTAGCGGGAGACCCGAACACCGGGGAGCTGTTTTTT. It codes for CASGSGLAGDPNTGELFF.

This rearrangement joins TRBV30 to TRBJ1-1; D remains ambiguous. The germline V gene encodes CDR1 GTSNPN and CDR2 SVGIG (reference sequence). V gave up 4 bases and J gave up 0 bases, with 6 bases separating them. The CDR3 is 12 residues long. For the CDR3, the DNA is TGTGCCTGGAAACGGATGAACACTGAAGCTTTCTTT. This encodes CAWKRMNTEAFF.

This chain links TRBV5-6 with TRBJ2-3; D is perhaps TRBD2 (7 bases). V dropped 1 base and J dropped 4 bases, with 13 bases sitting between them. Germline values: CDR1 SGHDT, CDR2 YYEEEE. The CDR3 spans 15 residues. The CDR3 sequence: CASSLPGGSADTQYF. CDR3 in DNA: TGTGCCAGCAGCTTGCCGGGGGGCTCGGCAGATACGCAGTATTTT.